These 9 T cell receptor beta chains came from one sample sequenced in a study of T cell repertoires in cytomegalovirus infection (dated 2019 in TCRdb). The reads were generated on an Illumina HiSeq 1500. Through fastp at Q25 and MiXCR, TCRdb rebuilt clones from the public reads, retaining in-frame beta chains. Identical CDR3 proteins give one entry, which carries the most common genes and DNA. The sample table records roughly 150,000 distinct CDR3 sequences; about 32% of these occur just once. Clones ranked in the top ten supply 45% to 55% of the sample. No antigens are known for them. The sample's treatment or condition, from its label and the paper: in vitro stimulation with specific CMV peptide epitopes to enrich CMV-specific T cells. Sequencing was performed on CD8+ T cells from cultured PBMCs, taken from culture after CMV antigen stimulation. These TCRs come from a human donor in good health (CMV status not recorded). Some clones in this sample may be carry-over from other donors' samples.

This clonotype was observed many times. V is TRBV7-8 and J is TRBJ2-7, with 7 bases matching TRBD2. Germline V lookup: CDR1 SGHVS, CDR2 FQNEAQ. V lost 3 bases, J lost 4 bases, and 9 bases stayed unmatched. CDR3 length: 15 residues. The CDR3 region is CASSLESGVPYEQYF. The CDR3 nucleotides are TGTGCCAGCAGCTTGGAGAGCGGGGTCCCTTACGAGCAGTACTTC.

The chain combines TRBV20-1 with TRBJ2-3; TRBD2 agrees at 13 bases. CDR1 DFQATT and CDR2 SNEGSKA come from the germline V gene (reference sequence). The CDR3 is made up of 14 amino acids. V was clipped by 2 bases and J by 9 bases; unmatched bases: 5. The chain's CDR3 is CSARQLAGGLTQYF. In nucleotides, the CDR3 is TGCAGTGCTAGACAACTAGCGGGGGGGTTGACGCAGTATTTT.

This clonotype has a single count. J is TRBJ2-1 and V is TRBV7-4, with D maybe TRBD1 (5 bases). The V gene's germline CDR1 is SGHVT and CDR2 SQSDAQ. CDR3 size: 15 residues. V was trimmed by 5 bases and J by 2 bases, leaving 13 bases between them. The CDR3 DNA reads TGTGCCAGCAGCCTTGACTGGGGCACCTACAATGAGCAGTTCTTC. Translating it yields CASSLDWGTYNEQFF.

For the CDR3, the DNA is TGTGCCAGCAGCTTGGCTGGAGGGTCGCTCGGAAAGACCCAGTACTTC. Its translation: CASSLAGGSLGKTQYF. The V call is TRBV5-4, the J call TRBJ2-5; a possible D gene is TRBD2 (6 bases). Germline-derived CDR1 and CDR2 are SGHNT and YYREEE (reference sequence). This CDR3 is built from 16 residues. Trimming pared 0 bases from V and 6 bases from J, leaving 18 bases between.

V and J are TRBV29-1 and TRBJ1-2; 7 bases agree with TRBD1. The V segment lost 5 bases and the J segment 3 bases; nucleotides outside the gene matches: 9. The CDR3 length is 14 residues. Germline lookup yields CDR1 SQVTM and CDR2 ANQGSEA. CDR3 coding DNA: TGCAGCGTTAAAGGAGGGGGCCTCGACTATGGCTACACCTTC. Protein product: CSVKGGGLDYGYTF.

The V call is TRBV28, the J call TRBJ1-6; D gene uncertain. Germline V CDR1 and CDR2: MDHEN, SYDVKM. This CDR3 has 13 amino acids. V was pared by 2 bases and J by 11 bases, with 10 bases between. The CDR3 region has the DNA TGTGCCAGCAGTTTAAGAGTGTTTCCACCCCTCCACTTT. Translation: CASSLRVFPPLHF.

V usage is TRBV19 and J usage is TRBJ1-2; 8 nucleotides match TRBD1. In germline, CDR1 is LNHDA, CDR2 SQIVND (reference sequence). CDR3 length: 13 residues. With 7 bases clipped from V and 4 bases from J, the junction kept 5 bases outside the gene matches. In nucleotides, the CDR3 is TGTGCCAGTAACCAGGGGGCCTTCTATGGCTACACCTTC. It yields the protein CASNQGAFYGYTF.

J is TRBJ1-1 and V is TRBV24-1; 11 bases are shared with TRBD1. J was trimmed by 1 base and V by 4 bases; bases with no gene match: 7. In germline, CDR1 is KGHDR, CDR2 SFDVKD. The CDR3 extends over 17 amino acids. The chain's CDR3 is CATSDRGQGAGNTEAFF. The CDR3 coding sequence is TGTGCCACCAGTGACCGCGGACAGGGGGCTGGGAACACTGAAGCTTTCTTT.

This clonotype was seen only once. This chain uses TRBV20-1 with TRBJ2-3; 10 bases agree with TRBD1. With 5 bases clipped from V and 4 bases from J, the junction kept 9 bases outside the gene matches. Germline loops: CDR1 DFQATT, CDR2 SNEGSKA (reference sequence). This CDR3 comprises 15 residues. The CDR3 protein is CSAAPYGTGADTQYF. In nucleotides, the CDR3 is TGCAGTGCTGCCCCATACGGGACAGGGGCAGATACGCAGTATTTT.